This is a list of T cell receptor beta chains from one sample in a study of siplizumab effects on memory and regulatory T cells. Clones were sequenced by immunoSEQ multiplex PCR, and TCRdb holds only the in-frame ones, with some missing. The repertoire holds tens of thousands of clones, with over 85% as singletons. Material: CD8+ T cells sorted from blood. These receptors were taken from a human donor in good health. The CDR3 runs from the conserved cysteine through the conserved F or W. The order of the fields is V gene, J gene, D gene, clone size, CDR3 protein, CDR3 DNA. The D gene is left open where the match is weak. Clone size is given for some rows only: seen once, a few or many times, or a class if the clone is expanded.

v_call: TRBV25-1
j_call: TRBJ1-2
d_call: -
clone_size: -
cdr3_aa: CASSTRSGTYGYTF
cdr3_nt: TGTGCCAGCAGTACCCGATCGGGTACGTATGGCTACACCTTC

v_call: TRBV2
j_call: TRBJ1-2
d_call: TRBD1
clone_size: -
cdr3_aa: CASNRGQGAEGYTF
cdr3_nt: TGTGCCAGCAATAGGGGACAGGGGGCGGAAGGCTACACCTTC

v_call: TRBV29-1
j_call: TRBJ2-1
d_call: -
clone_size: once
cdr3_aa: CSVEGSYNEQFF
cdr3_nt: TGCAGCGTTGAGGGGTCCTACAATGAGCAGTTCTTC

v_call: TRBV5-1
j_call: TRBJ2-5
d_call: -
clone_size: once
cdr3_aa: CASSLGAEETQYF
cdr3_nt: TGCGCCAGCAGCTTGGGGGCAGAAGAGACCCAGTACTTC

v_call: TRBV13
j_call: TRBJ2-5
d_call: -
clone_size: -
cdr3_aa: CASSLTNEETQYF
cdr3_nt: TGTGCCAGCAGCCTGACAAATGAAGAGACCCAGTACTTC

v_call: TRBV19
j_call: TRBJ1-2
d_call: TRBD1
clone_size: -
cdr3_aa: CASSLDRVGYTF
cdr3_nt: TGTGCCAGTAGCCTGGACAGGGTTGGCTACACCTTC

v_call: TRBV4-1
j_call: TRBJ1-6
d_call: -
clone_size: -
cdr3_aa: CASSLDTVSYNSPLHF
cdr3_nt: TGCGCCAGCAGCCTAGATACAGTATCCTATAATTCACCCCTCCACTTT

v_call: TRBV7-8
j_call: TRBJ2-7
d_call: -
clone_size: -
cdr3_aa: CASSLAGQGYEQYF
cdr3_nt: TGTGCCAGCAGCTTAGCGGGGCAGGGCTACGAGCAGTACTTC

v_call: TRBV21-1
j_call: TRBJ1-2
d_call: -
clone_size: -
cdr3_aa: CASSKEYRVRGYGYTF
cdr3_nt: TGTGCCAGCAGCAAAGAATATCGGGTTCGGGGGTATGGCTACACCTTC

v_call: TRBV30
j_call: TRBJ1-5
d_call: -
clone_size: -
cdr3_aa: CAWSWGDSNQPQHF
cdr3_nt: TGTGCCTGGAGTTGGGGAGATAGCAATCAGCCCCAGCATTTT

v_call: TRBV19
j_call: TRBJ1-1
d_call: -
clone_size: -
cdr3_aa: CASSIAALGWTEAFF
cdr3_nt: TGTGCCAGTAGTATAGCAGCGCTGGGCTGGACTGAAGCTTTCTTT

v_call: TRBV30
j_call: TRBJ1-2
d_call: -
clone_size: medium-sized
cdr3_aa: CAWDLGYGYTF
cdr3_nt: TGTGCCTGGGACTTAGGCTATGGCTACACCTTC

v_call: TRBV27
j_call: TRBJ2-7
d_call: -
clone_size: -
cdr3_aa: CASSLPGYEQYF
cdr3_nt: TGTGCCAGCAGTTTACCCGGCTACGAGCAGTACTTC

v_call: TRBV19
j_call: TRBJ1-2
d_call: TRBD1
clone_size: -
cdr3_aa: CASSPGTGGAFSYGYTF
cdr3_nt: TGTGCCAGTAGTCCCGGGACAGGGGGCGCATTTAGCTATGGCTACACCTTC

v_call: TRBV5-1
j_call: TRBJ2-7
d_call: -
clone_size: -
cdr3_aa: CASSLEQAYEQYF
cdr3_nt: TGCGCCAGCAGCTTGGAACAGGCGTACGAGCAGTACTTC

v_call: TRBV7-9
j_call: TRBJ2-5
d_call: -
clone_size: -
cdr3_aa: CASSSPVPQSETQYF
cdr3_nt: TGTGCCAGCAGCTCGCCCGTCCCACAAAGCGAGACCCAGTACTTC

v_call: TRBV5-6
j_call: TRBJ2-5
d_call: TRBD1
clone_size: -
cdr3_aa: CASSSGNPGQGKTQYF
cdr3_nt: TGTGCCAGCAGCTCAGGGAATCCGGGACAGGGGAAGACCCAGTACTTC

v_call: TRBV7-3
j_call: TRBJ1-2
d_call: TRBD1
clone_size: -
cdr3_aa: CASSPGQGPIGYTF
cdr3_nt: TGTGCCAGCAGCCCAGGACAGGGGCCGATAGGCTACACCTTC

v_call: TRBV7-9
j_call: TRBJ1-1
d_call: TRBD1
clone_size: -
cdr3_aa: CASSLLLGDSSEAFF
cdr3_nt: TGTGCCAGCAGCTTATTATTAGGGGACAGTTCTGAAGCTTTCTTT

v_call: TRBV6-8
j_call: TRBJ2-7
d_call: -
clone_size: -
cdr3_aa: CASGGAGGHEQYF
cdr3_nt: TGTGCCAGCGGGGGGGCAGGGGGCCACGAGCAGTACTTC

v_call: TRBV2
j_call: TRBJ2-1
d_call: -
clone_size: -
cdr3_aa: CASSEDTETFYNEQFF
cdr3_nt: TGTGCCAGCAGTGAAGATACAGAGACGTTCTACAATGAGCAGTTCTTC